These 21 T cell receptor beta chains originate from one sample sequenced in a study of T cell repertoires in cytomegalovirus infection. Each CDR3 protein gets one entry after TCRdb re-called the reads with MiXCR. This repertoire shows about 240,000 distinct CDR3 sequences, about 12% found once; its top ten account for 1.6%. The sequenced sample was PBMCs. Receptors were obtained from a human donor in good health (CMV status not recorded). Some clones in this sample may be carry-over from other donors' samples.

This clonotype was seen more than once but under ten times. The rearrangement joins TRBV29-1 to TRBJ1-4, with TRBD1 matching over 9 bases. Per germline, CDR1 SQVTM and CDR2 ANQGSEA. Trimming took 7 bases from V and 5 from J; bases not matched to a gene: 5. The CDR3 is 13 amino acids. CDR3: CSGSGTGNEKLFF. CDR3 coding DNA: TGCAGCGGATCCGGGACAGGGAATGAAAAACTGTTTTTT.

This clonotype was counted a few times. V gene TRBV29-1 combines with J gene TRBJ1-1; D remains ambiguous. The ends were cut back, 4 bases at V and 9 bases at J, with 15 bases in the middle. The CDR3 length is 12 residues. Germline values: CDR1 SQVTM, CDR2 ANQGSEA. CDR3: CSVGAHKGKAFF. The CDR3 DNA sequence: TGCAGCGTTGGCGCCCATAAGGGTAAAGCTTTCTTT. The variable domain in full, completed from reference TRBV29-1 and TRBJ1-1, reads SAVISQKPSRDICQRGTSLTIQCQVDSQVTMMFWYRQQPGQSLTLIATANQGSEATYESGFVIDKFPISRPNLTFSTLTVSNMSPEDSSIYLCSVGAHKGKAFFGQGTRLTVV.

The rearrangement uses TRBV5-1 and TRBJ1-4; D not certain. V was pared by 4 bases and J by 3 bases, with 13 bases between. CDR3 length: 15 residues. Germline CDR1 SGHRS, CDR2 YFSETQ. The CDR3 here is CASSPRWASNEKLFF. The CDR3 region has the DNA TGCGCCAGCAGCCCTCGATGGGCATCTAATGAAAAACTGTTTTTT.

For the CDR3, the DNA is TGTGCCAGCAGTCCACGGGTAGCGGATACCTACGAGCAGTACTTC. As protein: CASSPRVADTYEQYF. The chain couples TRBV6-5 to TRBJ2-7, with D possibly being TRBD2 (6 bases). V shed 5 bases and J shed 2 bases, with 16 bases lying between them. This CDR3 is 15 amino acids long. The germline CDR1 and CDR2 sequences are MNHEY and SVGAGI.

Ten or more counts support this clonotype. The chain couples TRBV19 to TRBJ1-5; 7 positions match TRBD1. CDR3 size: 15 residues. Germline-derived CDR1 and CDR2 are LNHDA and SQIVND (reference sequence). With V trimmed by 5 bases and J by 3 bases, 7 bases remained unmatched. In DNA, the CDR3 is TGTGCCAGTAGTGGCGGACAGGCGAACAATCAGCCCCAGCATTTT. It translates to CASSGGQANNQPQHF.

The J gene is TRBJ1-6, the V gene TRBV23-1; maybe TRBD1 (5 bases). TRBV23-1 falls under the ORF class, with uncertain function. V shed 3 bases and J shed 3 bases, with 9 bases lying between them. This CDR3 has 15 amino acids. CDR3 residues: CASSQRGFYNSPLHF. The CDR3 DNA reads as TGCGCCAGCAGTCAGAGGGGATTCTATAATTCACCCCTCCACTTT.

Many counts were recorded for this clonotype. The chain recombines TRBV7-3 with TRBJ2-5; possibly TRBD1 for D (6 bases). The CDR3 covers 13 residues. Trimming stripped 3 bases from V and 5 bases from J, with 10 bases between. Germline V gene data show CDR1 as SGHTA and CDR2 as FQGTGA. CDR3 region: CASSFGQKETQYF. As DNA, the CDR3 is TGTGCCAGCAGCTTCGGACAGAAGGAGACCCAGTACTTC. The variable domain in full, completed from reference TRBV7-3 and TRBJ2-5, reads GAGVSQTPSNKVTEKGKYVELRCDPISGHTALYWYRQSLGQGPEFLIYFQGTGAADDSGLPNDRFFAVRPEGSVSTLKIQRTERGDSAVYLCASSFGQKETQYFGPGTRLLVL.

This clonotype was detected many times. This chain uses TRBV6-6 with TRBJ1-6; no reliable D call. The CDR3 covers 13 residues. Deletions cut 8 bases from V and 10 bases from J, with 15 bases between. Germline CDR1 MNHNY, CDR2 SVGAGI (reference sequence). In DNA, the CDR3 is TGTGCCAGCGGGTTTGGCGAGGGATCACCCCTCCACTTT. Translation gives CASGFGEGSPLHF.

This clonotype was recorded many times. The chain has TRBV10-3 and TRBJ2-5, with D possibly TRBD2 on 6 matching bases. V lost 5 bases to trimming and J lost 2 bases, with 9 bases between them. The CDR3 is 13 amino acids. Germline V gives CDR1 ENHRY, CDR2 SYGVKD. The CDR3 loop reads CAISRESQETQYF. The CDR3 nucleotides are TGTGCCATCAGTCGGGAGAGTCAAGAGACCCAGTACTTC.

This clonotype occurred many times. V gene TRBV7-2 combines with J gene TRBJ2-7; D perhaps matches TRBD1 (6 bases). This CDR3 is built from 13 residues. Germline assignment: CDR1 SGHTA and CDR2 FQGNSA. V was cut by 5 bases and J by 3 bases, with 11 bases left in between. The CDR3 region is CASSARGFYEQYF. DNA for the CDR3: TGTGCCAGCAGCGCAAGGGGGTTCTACGAGCAGTACTTC.

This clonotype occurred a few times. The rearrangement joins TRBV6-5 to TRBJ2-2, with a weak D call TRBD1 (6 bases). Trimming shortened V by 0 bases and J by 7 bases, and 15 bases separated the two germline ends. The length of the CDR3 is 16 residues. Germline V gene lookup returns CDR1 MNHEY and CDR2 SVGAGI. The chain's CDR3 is CASSYSRDKSGGELFF. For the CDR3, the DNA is TGTGCCAGCAGTTACTCCCGGGACAAAAGCGGCGGGGAGCTGTTTTTT.

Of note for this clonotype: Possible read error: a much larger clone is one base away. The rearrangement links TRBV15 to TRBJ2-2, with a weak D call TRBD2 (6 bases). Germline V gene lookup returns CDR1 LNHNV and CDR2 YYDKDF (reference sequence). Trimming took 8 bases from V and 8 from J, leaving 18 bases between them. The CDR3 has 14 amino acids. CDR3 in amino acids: CATQAGWDRGELFF. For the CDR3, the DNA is TGTGCCACCCAGGCGGGGTGGGACCGGGGGGAGCTGTTTTTT.

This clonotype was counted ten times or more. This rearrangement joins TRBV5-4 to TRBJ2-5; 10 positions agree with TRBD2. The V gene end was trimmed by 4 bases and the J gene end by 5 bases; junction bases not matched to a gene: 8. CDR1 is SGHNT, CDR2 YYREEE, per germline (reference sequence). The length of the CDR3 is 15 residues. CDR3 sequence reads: CASSPTSGPEETQYF. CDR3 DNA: TGTGCCAGCAGCCCGACTAGCGGGCCCGAGGAGACCCAGTACTTC.

The DNA for the CDR3 is TGTGCCAGCAGTTACCGTAGGCCACCGGGACTTTATTACGAGCAGTACTTC. Amino acid sequence: CASSYRRPPGLYYEQYF. The chain employs TRBV6-2 or TRBV6-3 and TRBJ2-7, with D perhaps TRBD2 (6 bases). Trimming stripped 2 bases from V and 4 bases from J, with 21 bases between. The CDR3 length is 17 residues. Germline lookup yields CDR1 MNHEY and CDR2 SVGEGT.

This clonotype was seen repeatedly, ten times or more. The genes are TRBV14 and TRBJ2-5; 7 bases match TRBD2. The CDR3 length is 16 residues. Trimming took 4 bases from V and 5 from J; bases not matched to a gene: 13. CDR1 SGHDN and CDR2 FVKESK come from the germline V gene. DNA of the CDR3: TGTGCCAGCAGCCCGCGGGGAGGGGCGAGATCGGAGACCCAGTACTTC. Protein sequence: CASSPRGGARSETQYF.

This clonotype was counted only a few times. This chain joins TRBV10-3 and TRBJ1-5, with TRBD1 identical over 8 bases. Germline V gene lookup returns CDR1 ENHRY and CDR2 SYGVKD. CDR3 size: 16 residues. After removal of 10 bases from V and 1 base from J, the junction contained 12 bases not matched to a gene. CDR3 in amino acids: CATRNDRGPSNQPQHF. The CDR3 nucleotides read TGTGCCACACGGAATGACAGGGGACCGAGCAATCAGCCCCAGCATTTT.

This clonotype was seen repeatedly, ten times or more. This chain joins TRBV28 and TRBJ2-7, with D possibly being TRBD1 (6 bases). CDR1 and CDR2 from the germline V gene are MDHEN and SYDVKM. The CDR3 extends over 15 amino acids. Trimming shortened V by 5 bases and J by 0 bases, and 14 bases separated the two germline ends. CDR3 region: CASSPTTGSSYEQYF. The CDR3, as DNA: TGTGCCAGCAGTCCCACGACAGGTAGCTCCTACGAGCAGTACTTC. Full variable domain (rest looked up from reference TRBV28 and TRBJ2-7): DVKVTQSSRYLVKRTGEKVFLECVQDMDHENMFWYRQDPGLGLRLIYFSYDVKMKEKGDIPEGYSVSREKKERFSLILESASTNQTSMYLCASSPTTGSSYEQYFGPGTRLTVT.

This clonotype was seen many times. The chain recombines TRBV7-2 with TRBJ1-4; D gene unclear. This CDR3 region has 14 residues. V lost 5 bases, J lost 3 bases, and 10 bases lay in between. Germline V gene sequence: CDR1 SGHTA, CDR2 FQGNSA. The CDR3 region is CASSPNPANEKLFF. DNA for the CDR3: TGTGCCAGCAGCCCAAACCCGGCTAATGAAAAACTGTTTTTT.

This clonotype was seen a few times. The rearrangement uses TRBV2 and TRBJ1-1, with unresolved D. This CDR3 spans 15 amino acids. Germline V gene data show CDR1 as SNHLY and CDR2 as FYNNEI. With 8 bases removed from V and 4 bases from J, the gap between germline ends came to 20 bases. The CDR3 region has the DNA TGTGCCAGCGCTCCTTCGATAGCTGGCGGCACTGAAGCTTTCTTT. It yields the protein CASAPSIAGGTEAFF.

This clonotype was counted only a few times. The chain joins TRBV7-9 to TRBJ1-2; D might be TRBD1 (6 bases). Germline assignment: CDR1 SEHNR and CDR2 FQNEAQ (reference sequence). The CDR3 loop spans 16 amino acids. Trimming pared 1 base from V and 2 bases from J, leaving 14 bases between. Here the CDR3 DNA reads TGTGCCAGCAGCTTAGTGGGCAGGGGAGAGAACTATGGCTACACCTTC. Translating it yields CASSLVGRGENYGYTF.

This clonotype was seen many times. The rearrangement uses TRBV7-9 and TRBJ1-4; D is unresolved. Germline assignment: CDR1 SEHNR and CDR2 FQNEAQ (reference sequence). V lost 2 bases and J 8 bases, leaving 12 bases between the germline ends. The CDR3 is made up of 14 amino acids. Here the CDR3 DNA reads TGTGCCAGCAGCTTATCCGGACCGATAGAAAAACTGTTTTTT. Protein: CASSLSGPIEKLFF.